A selection of T cell receptor beta chains follows, all from one sample in a study of T-cell reconstitution after alpha-beta-depleted transplantation in children. TCRdb independently ran MiXCR on the PCR reads; one entry per CDR3 protein. The table lists approximately 200,000 distinct CDR3 sequences, less than 15% of them singletons, with less than 15% in the top ten. This specimen consisted of PBMCs from the stem cell graft donor, obtained from the stem cell graft. These receptors came from a human donor who donated a stem cell graft to a child with acute lymphoblastic leukemia. Each CDR3 is given with its conserved first and last residue. D genes are given only for firm matches. Size tells how often a clone was seen (once, few, many) or the class of an expanded clone, and some rows leave it out.

v_call	clone_size	d_call	j_call	cdr3_aa	cdr3_nt
TRBV5-1	many	TRBD1	TRBJ2-2	CASRQTGGNGELFF	TGCGCCAGCCGACAAACAGGGGGCAACGGGGAGCTGTTTTTT
TRBV21-1	many	NA	TRBJ2-1	CASGGEVYNEQFF	TGTGCCAGCGGGGGGGAGGTGTACAATGAGCAGTTCTTC
TRBV20-1	many	TRBD2	TRBJ2-1	CSADKIAGGDNEQFF	TGCAGTGCAGACAAAATTGCGGGGGGGGATAATGAGCAGTTCTTC
TRBV14	NA	NA	TRBJ2-5	CASSQDGWTEKQETQYF	TGTGCCAGCAGCCAAGACGGATGGACAGAGAAACAAGAGACCCAGTACTTC
TRBV5-1	many	TRBD2	TRBJ2-2	CASSLAHASGRSNTGELFF	TGCGCCAGCAGCTTGGCCCATGCTAGCGGGAGGTCGAACACCGGGGAGCTGTTTTTT
TRBV12-3/TRBV12-4	NA	NA	TRBJ1-1	CASTLRGTNTEAFF	TGTGCCAGCACCTTACGGGGTACGAACACTGAAGCTTTCTTT
TRBV20-1	many	NA	TRBJ2-7	CSARWQSFRDRQLYEQYF	TGCAGTGCTAGGTGGCAAAGTTTCCGGGACCGGCAACTCTACGAGCAGTACTTC
TRBV20-1	few	NA	TRBJ1-2	CSATSLQGSFARDGYTF	TGCAGTGCTACGTCTCTGCAGGGGTCTTTTGCAAGGGATGGCTACACCTTC
TRBV20-1	NA	TRBD2	TRBJ2-1	CSASKLAGRNEQFF	TGCAGTGCTAGTAAACTAGCGGGACGCAATGAGCAGTTCTTC
TRBV3-1	many	NA	TRBJ1-4	CASSQDWQDNEKLFF	TGTGCCAGCAGCCAAGATTGGCAGGACAACGAAAAACTGTTTTTT
TRBV29-1	many	NA	TRBJ1-3	CSVGGGGVDTIYF	TGCAGCGTTGGTGGAGGAGGAGTTGACACCATATATTTT
TRBV29-1	many	TRBD1	TRBJ1-1	CSAQGVIEGNTEAFF	TGCAGCGCGCAGGGGGTGATAGAGGGGAACACTGAAGCTTTCTTT
TRBV19	NA	TRBD1	TRBJ2-6	CASCSIPGQGSSGANGLTF	TGTGCCAGTTGCAGTATACCTGGACAGGGAAGCTCTGGGGCCAACGGCCTGACTTTC
TRBV20-1	NA	NA	TRBJ2-3	CSAMTGTDTQYF	TGCAGTGCGATGACTGGCACAGATACGCAGTATTTT
TRBV15	many	TRBD2	TRBJ2-7	CATSREGSGMSSYEQYF	TGTGCCACCAGCAGAGAGGGTAGCGGGATGAGCTCCTACGAGCAGTACTTC
TRBV6-5	many	NA	TRBJ1-5	CASSPTAITTGNQPQHF	TGTGCCAGCAGCCCTACCGCTATTACGACAGGCAATCAGCCCCAGCATTTT
TRBV5-1	many	TRBD2	TRBJ2-2	CASSSLTSVTTNRELFF	TGCGCCAGCAGCTCCCTGACTAGCGTCACGACTAATCGGGAGCTGTTTTTT
TRBV5-1	many	NA	TRBJ2-5	CASSWDVQETQYF	TGCGCCAGCAGCTGGGACGTCCAAGAGACCCAGTACTTC
TRBV5-6	many	TRBD1	TRBJ1-2	CASSFSTGALYGYTF	TGTGCCAGCAGCTTTTCGACAGGGGCCTTGTATGGCTACACCTTC
TRBV7-2	many	NA	TRBJ1-2	CASSLTRDGYTF	TGTGCCAGCAGCTTAACAAGGGATGGCTACACCTTC